These T cell receptor beta chains were read from a single sample in a study of siplizumab effects on memory and regulatory T cells. Repertoires were generated with immunoSEQ multiplex PCR, while TCRdb's copy carries only in-frame clones and drops some. The data hold about 94,000 clones, with around 94% observed a single time. What was sequenced was non-Treg CD4+ T cells sorted from blood. These receptors were collected from a human donor in good health. The CDR3 runs from the conserved cysteine through the conserved F or W.

len	v_gene	j_gene	CDR3aa
15	TRBV4-1	TRBJ1-1	CASSLLTGVGTEAFF
15	TRBV2	TRBJ1-5	CASMGVGGSSQPQHF
15	TRBV7-9	TRBJ2-7	CASSMTSGRIDEQYF
15	TRBV7-6	TRBJ2-2	CASSVWRENTGELFF
14	TRBV14	TRBJ2-2	CASSQLLATGELFF
14	TRBV19	TRBJ1-2	CASSTNLGVGGYTF
13	TRBV4-2	TRBJ1-1	CASSQDQDRAAFF
14	TRBV11-3	TRBJ2-7	CASGGAGILYEQYF
16	TRBV11-2	TRBJ2-2	CASRTLTGGLTGELFF
13	TRBV19	TRBJ2-7	CASSTTPIYEQYF
15	TRBV7-2	TRBJ2-5	CASSPLAGEQETQYF
15	TRBV15	TRBJ2-5	CATSRDITGGGTQYF
14	TRBV5-1	TRBJ1-2	CASSLSGGAYGYTF
14	TRBV10-3	TRBJ1-5	CAISTTGGLQPQHF
18	TRBV7-9	TRBJ2-1	CASSLSRLAGGNYNEQFF
14	TRBV5-1	TRBJ1-4	CASSLDGQKEKLFF
21	TRBV30	TRBJ2-6	CAWSVPKGRLAGDSGANVLTF
15	TRBV30	TRBJ2-7	CAWSGTGQNAYEQYF
16	TRBV19	TRBJ2-2	CASSVLAGLNTGELFF
15	TRBV14	TRBJ1-2	CASSQVPSGGYGYTF
16	TRBV7-9	TRBJ2-7	CASSLSGRRASDEQYF
15	TRBV19	TRBJ1-2	CASSISGRGRYGYTF
13	TRBV9	TRBJ1-3	CASSVRGHSTIYF
17	TRBV9	TRBJ2-3	CASSVALSGDQVDTQYF
15	TRBV7-7	TRBJ2-7	CASSLGQGNLYEQYF
15	TRBV7-9	TRBJ1-1	CASSLTGSWDTEAFF
14	TRBV13	TRBJ1-2	CASSWRGKVGGYTF
14	TRBV28	TRBJ1-5	CASSFGQLNQPQHF
15	TRBV6-5	TRBJ1-2	CASSYGVGLNYGYTF
13	TRBV6-6	TRBJ1-1	CASSQGVNTEAFF
14	TRBV30	TRBJ1-1	CAWSVLNSGTEAFF
15	TRBV5-1	TRBJ2-1	CASSRDGTEGNEQFF
14	TRBV6-6	TRBJ1-4	CASKGGDRPEKLFF
15	TRBV2	TRBJ2-3	CASSLQSGSTDTQYF
16	TRBV6-5	TRBJ2-2	CASSSNRGRGTGELFF
11	TRBV28	TRBJ1-1	CASSPSTEAFF
14	TRBV7-9	TRBJ1-5	CASSLGQGGQPQHF
15	TRBV7-8	TRBJ2-7	CASSPTGLAGLEQYF
15	TRBV6-1	TRBJ2-2	CASSRDASGTGELFF
14	TRBV11-3	TRBJ2-3	CASSPAPLRDTQYF
14	TRBV6-5	TRBJ1-5	CASSYNRENQPQHF
15	TRBV18	TRBJ2-7	CASSSRDLPSYEQYF
17	TRBV19	TRBJ2-3	CASTLTSGGANTDTQYF
15	TRBV4-3	TRBJ2-3	CASSAGLAGTDTQYF
15	TRBV6-4	TRBJ2-7	CASSDFARGSYEQYF
15	TRBV30	TRBJ2-1	CAWSTGLTSGNEQFF